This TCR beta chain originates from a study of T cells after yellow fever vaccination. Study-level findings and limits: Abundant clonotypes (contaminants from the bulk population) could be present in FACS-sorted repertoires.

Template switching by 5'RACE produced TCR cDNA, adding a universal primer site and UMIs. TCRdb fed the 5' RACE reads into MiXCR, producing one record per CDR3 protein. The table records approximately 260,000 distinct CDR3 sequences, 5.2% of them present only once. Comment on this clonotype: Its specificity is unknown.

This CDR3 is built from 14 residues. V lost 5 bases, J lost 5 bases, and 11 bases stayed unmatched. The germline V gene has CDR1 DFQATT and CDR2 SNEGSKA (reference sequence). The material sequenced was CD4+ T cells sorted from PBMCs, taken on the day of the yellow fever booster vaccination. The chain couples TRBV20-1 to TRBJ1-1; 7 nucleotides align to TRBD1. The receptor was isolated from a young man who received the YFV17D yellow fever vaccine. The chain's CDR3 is CSARLRGLGTEAFF. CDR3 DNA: TGCAGTGCTCGCCTTAGGGGGCTCGGAACTGAAGCTTTCTTT.